The source of this T cell receptor (beta chain) is a study of PD-1 blockade in classical Hodgkin lymphoma. Regarding the study as a whole: The authors have not defined what causes the repertoire differences, possibly disease activity or prior therapy. A reduction in baseline TCR diversity was reportedly seen in newly diagnosed patients relative to healthy donors.

All the patients suffered relapse after autologous stem cell transplantation, and brentuximab vedotin exposure differed. Complete response, partial response or progressive disease were the best responses. The CDR3 is 15 residues long. Unmatched junction bases numbered 3, after V lost 6 bases and J lost 1 base. CDR1 and CDR2 from the germline V gene are MNHEY and SVGAGI. As concerns this clone: The antigen is undetermined.

The repertoire was sequenced with immunoSEQ multiplex PCR; TCRdb's copy has only in-frame clones and lacks some. This table holds 45,000 to 65,000 clones, roughly 73% found once. This receptor was taken from a human donor with classical Hodgkin lymphoma. The source material was peripheral blood mononuclear cells (PBMCs), sampled before the second cycle of nivolumab. This chain links TRBV6-5 with TRBJ2-6; 7 positions agree with TRBD1. The CDR3 protein is CASRSGQSGANVLTF. The DNA for the CDR3 is TGTGCCAGCAGATCGGGACAGTCTGGGGCCAACGTCCTGACTTTC.